This TCR beta chain was found in a study of identifying expanded T cells in peripheral blood. General observations from the study: Technical replicates showed roughly 1.2 changed clones; approximately two weeks 15 to 20; four weeks 19. Variance in clone template counts between approximately two-week samples significantly increased with total template count across all healthy donors.

Trimming took 1 base from V and 7 from J; bases not matched to a gene: 13. Germline CDR1 GTSNPN, CDR2 SVGIG (reference sequence). This CDR3 region has 16 residues. TCRdb's table, derived via immunoSEQ multiplex PCR, lists solely in-frame clones and lacks some. The data hold about 82,000 clones, with about 90% observed a single time. In the case of this clone: What it binds is unknown.

Healthy donors had no documented immune events, such as infections, while sampled. The material sequenced was blood. The genes are TRBV30 and TRBJ2-1; 7 positions match TRBD1. The TCR was taken from a person aged 18 to 75 in good health. Here the CDR3 reads CAWSDGGGQTLNEQFF. DNA for the CDR3: TGTGCCTGGAGTGACGGTGGGGGACAGACGCTTAATGAGCAGTTCTTC.